This TCR beta chain was sequenced for a study of shared clonotypes between healthy human individuals. Study at large: Each donor's CD8 memory used one plate, CD8 naive two, each CD4 subset three.

Original processing notes: Filtering differed since immunoSEQ provided only junctions, with no quality scores. Measured with immunoSEQ multiplex PCR; TCRdb has only the in-frame clones, and not every one. V and J calls and clone size are given by that table; D and trimming were obtained from the DNA. This sample has approximately 710,000 clones, with 90% found just once. The CDR3 length is 15 residues. Trimming took 8 bases from V and 0 from J, leaving 17 bases between them. The specimen sequenced was memory CD8+ T cells from PBMCs. The sample's subset: CD45RO+ cells pooled with CCR7-negative TemRA cells. This receptor was obtained from a man between 18 and 29 years old in good health. Some clones in this sample may be carry-over from other donors' samples. The V and J genes are TRBV23-1 and TRBJ2-7; D is unclear. TRBV23-1 is assigned to the ORF class and has an uncertain function. The CDR3, as DNA: TGCGCCAGCGGGAACCTTCTCTGTAGCTCCTACGAGCAGTACTTC. It encodes CASGNLLCSSYEQYF.